Presented here are 24 T cell receptor beta chains from one specimen sequenced in a study of cytomegalovirus exposure and HLA in healthy donors. Primers for the PCR totalled 60 Vbeta and 13 Jbeta. Profiled with immunoSEQ multiplex PCR; TCRdb holds only in-frame clones, not every one. The repertoire consists of some 150,000 clones, with 55% to 75% occurring once and the leading ten covering approximately 4%. The sample was PBMCs. The receptor source for this set is a man aged 50 to 59 in good health and CMV-seropositive.

This clone has a single count. The CDR3 spells CASSFTASGRATYEQYF. CDR3 bases: TGTGCCAGCAGTTTTACCGCTAGCGGGAGGGCCACCTACGAGCAGTACTTC. V is TRBV7-2 and J is TRBJ2-7, with 12 bases identical to TRBD2. Germline V CDR1 and CDR2: SGHTA, FQGNSA. This CDR3 is built from 17 residues. V lost 6 bases, J lost 2 bases, and 11 bases stayed unmatched.

The chain employs TRBV19 and TRBJ2-1; 12 bases match TRBD2. The V segment lost 5 bases and the J segment 12 bases; nucleotides outside the gene matches: 14. There are 16 residues in the CDR3. Germline V gives CDR1 LNHDA, CDR2 SQIVND (reference sequence). The CDR3: CASSPRRELAGGRQFF. The CDR3 bases are TGTGCCAGTAGTCCCCGGAGGGAGCTAGCGGGGGGGAGGCAGTTCTTC.

The rearrangement joins TRBV5-1 to TRBJ1-1; no firm D call. Germline assignment: CDR1 SGHRS and CDR2 YFSETQ. The CDR3 sequence is 14 residues long. The germline V and J ends were trimmed by 1 base and 2 bases, with 9 bases remaining between them. Here the CDR3 DNA reads TGCGCCAGCAGCTTGTTATCCCTAAACACTGAAGCTTTCTTT. This translates into CASSLLSLNTEAFF.

The rearrangement joins TRBV7-9 to TRBJ1-6; D is perhaps TRBD1 (6 bases). The germline gives CDR1 SEHNR, CDR2 FQNEAQ (reference sequence). The CDR3 consists of 16 residues. Trimming stripped 5 bases from V and 4 bases from J, with 15 bases between. CDR3 sequence: CASSQRRGQYNSPLHF. CDR3 in DNA: TGTGCCAGCAGCCAACGCCGGGGACAATATAATTCACCCCTCCACTTT.

The gene calls are TRBV6-5 and TRBJ1-3, with D tentatively TRBD1 (6 bases). The germline V and J ends were trimmed by 7 bases and 2 bases, with 12 bases remaining between them. Germline V gene sequence: CDR1 MNHEY, CDR2 SVGAGI. This CDR3 has 14 residues. This CDR3 is CASTPTGAGNTIYF. The CDR3 nucleotides read TGTGCCAGCACCCCGACAGGTGCTGGAAACACCATATATTTT.

The genes are TRBV10-3 and TRBJ2-7; 7 positions agree with TRBD1. The ends lost 2 bases at V and 2 bases at J; junction bases unmatched: 6. CDR3 size: 15 residues. CDR1 is ENHRY and CDR2 is SYGVKD in the germline V gene. The CDR3 DNA is TGTGCCATCAGTGAGACCGACGGACAGGCCTACGAGCAGTACTTC. This encodes CAISETDGQAYEQYF.

The J gene is TRBJ1-1, the V gene TRBV5-6, with D perhaps matching TRBD1 (6 bases). V was shortened by 2 bases and J by 1 base, with 12 bases between the two germline ends. From germline, CDR1 is SGHDT and CDR2 YYEEEE. The CDR3 sequence is 15 residues long. The CDR3 protein is CASSFPRGPNTEAFF. The CDR3 nucleotides are TGTGCCAGCAGCTTCCCCAGGGGCCCGAACACTGAAGCTTTCTTT. Filled out from reference TRBV5-6 and TRBJ1-1, the complete variable domain reads DAGVTQSPTHLIKTRGQQVTLRCSPKSGHDTVSWYQQALGQGPQFIFQYYEEEERQRGNFPDRFSGHQFPNYSSELNVNALLLGDSALYLCASSFPRGPNTEAFFGQGTRLTVV.

The chain carries TRBV29-1 and TRBJ2-3; D remains ambiguous. The CDR3 runs to 14 residues. Germline assignment: CDR1 SQVTM and CDR2 ANQGSEA. V shed 3 bases and J shed 5 bases, with 15 bases lying between them. CDR3: CSVDVKLGEDTQYF. CDR3 DNA: TGCAGCGTTGATGTAAAGTTAGGAGAAGATACGCAGTATTTT.

The genes are TRBV10-3 and TRBJ1-1, with a tentative D call TRBD1 (6 bases). V lost 3 bases and J lost 6, with 14 bases in between. Germline V gene sequence: CDR1 ENHRY, CDR2 SYGVKD. The CDR3 runs to 14 residues. CDR3 amino acids: CAISDPFQGPEAFF. CDR3 sequence (DNA): TGTGCCATCAGTGATCCCTTCCAGGGGCCTGAAGCTTTCTTT.

The sample holds a few counts of this clone. The chain joins TRBV2 to TRBJ2-7, with a tentative D call TRBD2 (6 bases). This CDR3 contains 11 residues. Trimming shortened V by 7 bases and J by 7 bases, and 11 bases separated the two germline ends. Germline V lookup: CDR1 SNHLY, CDR2 FYNNEI. The CDR3 region is CASMAGREQYF. The CDR3 DNA reads TGTGCCAGCATGGCTGGGAGGGAGCAGTACTTC.

This clone was detected once. This rearrangement joins TRBV9 to TRBJ2-2, with 8 bases matching TRBD1. The CDR3 totals 17 residues. CDR1 is SGDLS and CDR2 is YYNGEE in the germline V gene. J was trimmed by 5 bases and V by 2 bases; bases with no gene match: 11. CDR3 sequence reads: CASSVSIAGGGTGELFF. As DNA, the CDR3 is TGTGCCAGCAGCGTGTCGATAGCAGGGGGCGGGACCGGGGAGCTGTTTTTT.

V is TRBV2 and J is TRBJ2-7, with 9 bases lining up with TRBD1. J lost 9 bases, V lost 0 bases, and 9 bases had no gene match. The CDR3 extends over 15 amino acids. Germline V CDR1 and CDR2: SNHLY, FYNNEI. CDR3 region: CASSEAGTGKVGQYF. CDR3 coding DNA: TGTGCCAGCAGTGAAGCGGGGACAGGGAAAGTGGGGCAGTACTTC.

This chain connects TRBV7-6 to TRBJ1-1; D is uncertain. The V end lost 4 bases, the J end lost 2 bases, and 8 bases lay between the germline ends. The CDR3 sequence is 13 residues long. The V gene's germline CDR1 is SGHVS and CDR2 FNYEAQ. This CDR3 is CASSSRINTEAFF. CDR3 nucleotides: TGTGCCAGCAGCTCTAGGATAAACACTGAAGCTTTCTTT.

The genes are TRBV2 and TRBJ1-5, with D tentatively TRBD1 (6 bases). Looked up from germline, CDR1 is SNHLY and CDR2 is FYNNEI. This CDR3 is 13 amino acids long. Trimming cost V 8 bases and J 4 bases, with 12 bases left between them. The DNA of the CDR3 is TGTGCCAGCGTGGGTACAGGGAATCAGCCCCAGCATTTT. This translates into CASVGTGNQPQHF.

V usage is TRBV18 and J usage is TRBJ1-1; unclear D gene. The germline V gene encodes CDR1 KGHSH and CDR2 LQKENI. This CDR3 is built from 14 residues. V was trimmed by 8 bases and J by 2 bases, leaving 15 bases between them. This chain's CDR3 is CASNRRESNTEAFF. CDR3 DNA sequence: TGTGCCAGCAACCGGAGAGAATCCAACACTGAAGCTTTCTTT. The full variable domain, in which reference TRBV18 and TRBJ1-1 provide the parts outside the CDR3, is NAGVMQNPRHLVRRRGQEARLRCSPMKGHSHVYWYRQLPEEGLKFMVYLQKENIIDESGMPKERFSAEFPKEGPSILRIQQVVRGDSAAYFCASNRRESNTEAFFGQGTRLTVV.

The rearrangement links TRBV5-4 to TRBJ2-7, with 11 bases identical to TRBD2. From germline, CDR1 is SGHNT and CDR2 YYREEE (reference sequence). With 2 bases clipped from V and 2 bases from J, the junction kept 6 bases outside the gene matches. The CDR3 has 16 residues. Here the CDR3 reads CASSFLLAGVPYEQYF. CDR3 sequence (DNA): TGTGCCAGCAGCTTCTTACTAGCGGGAGTCCCCTACGAGCAGTACTTC.

The gene calls are TRBV11-3 and TRBJ2-1, with D tentatively TRBD1 (6 bases). This CDR3 is 17 amino acids long. V was pared by 4 bases and J by 4 bases, with 20 bases between. CDR1 and CDR2 from the germline V gene are SGHNT and YENEEA. The CDR3 loop is CASSSKKWGPTYNEQFF. Written as DNA, the CDR3 is TGTGCCAGCAGCTCCAAGAAGTGGGGGCCGACTTACAATGAGCAGTTCTTC.

V and J are TRBV25-1 and TRBJ1-5; a weak D match, TRBD1 (5 bases). The CDR3 covers 16 residues. Germline V gene data show CDR1 as MGHDK and CDR2 as SYGVNS. The ends were cut back, 2 bases at V and 0 bases at J, with 11 bases in the middle. CDR3 sequence (DNA): TGTGCCAGCAGTGAAGCGGGGCCCGGTAGCAATCAGCCCCAGCATTTT. Amino acids: CASSEAGPGSNQPQHF.

The chain joins TRBV5-1 to TRBJ1-1, with TRBD1 matching over 9 bases. CDR1 and CDR2 (germline): SGHRS, YFSETQ. This CDR3 has 15 amino acids. The trim removed 3 bases at V and 3 bases at J, leaving 6 bases unmatched. CDR3 loop: CASSSGQGMYTEAFF. CDR3 coding DNA: TGCGCCAGCAGCTCAGGACAGGGGATGTACACTGAAGCTTTCTTT.

This clone occurred a few times. The chain links TRBV10-2 to TRBJ1-2; the D is unclear. There are 13 residues in the CDR3. The germline V gene encodes CDR1 WSHSY and CDR2 SAAADI. Between the trimmed V and J ends, which lost 6 bases and 2 bases, there was a span of 10 bases. CDR3 amino acids: CASREGRNYGYTF. In nucleotides, the CDR3 is TGCGCCAGCAGGGAAGGGAGGAACTATGGCTACACCTTC.

The chain joins TRBV5-1 to TRBJ1-1; TRBD1 is a possible D gene (6 bases). The CDR3 spans 17 residues. V was trimmed by 3 bases and J by 7 bases, leaving 25 bases between them. Germline values: CDR1 SGHRS, CDR2 YFSETQ. The CDR3 nucleotides are TGCGCCAGCAGCTCTAGAGGGAACGGCAGGGGCTCTATTGAAGCTTTCTTT. Translated, it gives CASSSRGNGRGSIEAFF.

CDR3 loop: CASSVGQADEQYF. Here the CDR3 DNA reads TGTGCCAGCAGCGTTGGACAGGCGGACGAGCAGTACTTC. This rearrangement joins TRBV9 to TRBJ2-7; 7 bases agree with TRBD1. CDR3 size: 13 residues. Germline CDR1 reads SGDLS; CDR2 reads YYNGEE. With V trimmed by 2 bases and J by 5 bases, 4 bases remained unmatched.

The chain employs TRBV29-1 and TRBJ2-5; D perhaps matches TRBD1 (5 bases). V was pared by 3 bases and J by 4 bases, with 21 bases between. The length of the CDR3 is 16 residues. The germline gives CDR1 SQVTM, CDR2 ANQGSEA. The DNA of the CDR3 is TGCAGCGTTGAGGGGCCACATAACTTCCCTACAGAGACCCAGTACTTC. Translated: CSVEGPHNFPTETQYF. Variable domain in full (rest from reference TRBV29-1 and TRBJ2-5): SAVISQKPSRDICQRGTSLTIQCQVDSQVTMMFWYRQQPGQSLTLIATANQGSEATYESGFVIDKFPISRPNLTFSTLTVSNMSPEDSSIYLCSVEGPHNFPTETQYFGPGTRLLVL.

The gene calls are TRBV11-2 and TRBJ2-1, with 8 bases identical to TRBD2. The germline V gene has CDR1 SGHAT and CDR2 FQNNGV. V lost 3 bases, J lost 4 bases, and 8 bases stayed unmatched. This CDR3 region has 16 residues. The CDR3 DNA reads TGTGCCAGCAGCTTCGGACCGGGAGGGTTTTACAATGAGCAGTTCTTC. This sequence encodes CASSFGPGGFYNEQFF.